This record looks at one T cell receptor (beta chain) sequence and its context. Antigen specificity is unknown. TCRdb keeps only in-frame clones here, not all; method: immunoSEQ multiplex PCR. The sample holds a few hundred thousand clones; more than 95% are singletons and the top ten take approximately 0.057%. These data originate in a study of shared clonotypes between healthy human individuals. Study outcomes and limitations: A reduction in generation probabilities was seen for non-shared clonotypes relative to those shared by all four donors.

The sequenced material came from naive CD4+ T cells sorted from blood. Subset of the sample: CD45RA+ positively selected. This receptor was identified in a woman aged 30 to 39 in good health.

The CDR3 coding sequence is TGTGCCAGCAGGTCCGGGACAGCCCCCTACGAGCAGTACTTC. This codes for CASRSGTAPYEQYF. The chain recombines TRBV6-5 with TRBJ2-7, with 7 nucleotides matching TRBD1. V lost 6 bases to trimming and J lost 2 bases; unmatched junction nucleotides: 7. The CDR3 has 14 amino acids. Germline CDR1 and CDR2: MNHEY and SVGAGI.